The 29 T cell receptor beta chains given below trace back to one sample, sequenced in a study of blood T cell repertoires in COVID-19. The data were produced by immunoSEQ multiplex PCR, yet TCRdb's version contains in-frame clones alone and is incomplete. Found here are 200,000 to 250,000 clones, 85% of them singletons; the top ten hold approximately 2.6%. Sequencing input: peripheral blood. The receptors derive from a man in his fifties who had recovered from COVID-19.

This chain joins TRBV7-8 and TRBJ1-5, with a possible D match to TRBD1 (5 bases). CDR3 length equals 17 residues. Germline V CDR1 and CDR2: SGHVS, FQNEAQ. V lost 3 bases and J lost 0, with 15 bases in between. The CDR3 region is CASSLLPRGSSNQPQHF. The CDR3, as DNA: TGTGCCAGCAGCTTGCTCCCCCGGGGGAGTAGCAATCAGCCCCAGCATTTT.

This clone was recorded at least ten times. The chain recombines TRBV27 with TRBJ1-6; D remains ambiguous. V was clipped by 5 bases and J by 6 bases, with 5 bases between them. The CDR3 sequence is 12 residues long. Looked up from germline, CDR1 is MNHEY and CDR2 is SMNVEV (reference sequence). CDR3: CASSPINSPLHF. The CDR3 bases are TGTGCCAGCAGTCCCATTAATTCACCCCTCCACTTT.

This clone was found a few times. J is TRBJ1-5 and V is TRBV2; the match to TRBD1 covers 9 bases. This CDR3 region has 17 residues. V shed 7 bases and J 2 bases; nucleotides not matched to a gene: 12. CDR1 and CDR2 (germline): SNHLY, FYNNEI. The CDR3 spells CASTLTGGAAGNQPQHF. For the CDR3, the DNA is TGTGCCAGCACTCTAACAGGGGGCGCCGCGGGCAATCAGCCCCAGCATTTT.

The chain links TRBV18 to TRBJ2-7; TRBD2 matches 10 bases. The CDR3 runs to 14 residues. In germline, CDR1 is KGHSH, CDR2 LQKENI. The J segment lost 3 bases and the V segment lost 2 bases, leaving 1 base of the junction unmatched. The CDR3 DNA sequence: TGTGCCAGCTCACCAGGACTAGCGGACTACGAGCAGTACTTC. Protein: CASSPGLADYEQYF.

This clone showed up just once. V is TRBV5-1 and J is TRBJ2-5; TRBD1 matches 7 bases. Germline V CDR1 and CDR2: SGHRS, YFSETQ. The CDR3 runs 15 residues. V shed 3 bases, J shed 1 base, and the junction held 6 bases outside the gene matches. The CDR3 loop reads CASSSSRTGQETQYF. The CDR3 region has the DNA TGCGCCAGCAGCTCAAGCAGGACAGGCCAAGAGACCCAGTACTTC. Using reference TRBV5-1 and TRBJ2-5 for the parts outside the CDR3, the full variable domain is KAGVTQTPRYLIKTRGQQVTLSCSPISGHRSVSWYQQTPGQGLQFLFEYFSETQRNKGNFPGRFSGRQFSNSRSEMNVSTLELGDSALYLCASSSSRTGQETQYFGPGTRLLVL.

V gene TRBV4-1 combines with J gene TRBJ2-3; TRBD2 is a possible D gene (6 bases). Germline lookup yields CDR1 MGHRA and CDR2 YSYEKL. V was cut by 0 bases and J by 2 bases, with 9 bases left in between. The CDR3 covers 15 residues. The CDR3 nucleotides are TGCGCCAGCAGCCAAGACGGGGGACCCACAGATACGCAGTATTTT. This encodes CASSQDGGPTDTQYF.

The sample holds a few counts of this clone. This chain connects TRBV5-6 to TRBJ1-2; D remains unclear. The V gene's germline CDR1 is SGHDT and CDR2 YYEEEE. The CDR3 has 13 residues. Trimming left V 4 bases short and J 4 bases short, with 11 bases between. CDR3 region: CASSTGLLYGYTF. The CDR3 nucleotides are TGTGCCAGCAGCACTGGACTGCTCTATGGCTACACCTTC. The variable domain in full, with the rest retrieved from reference TRBV5-6 and TRBJ1-2, is DAGVTQSPTHLIKTRGQQVTLRCSPKSGHDTVSWYQQALGQGPQFIFQYYEEEERQRGNFPDRFSGHQFPNYSSELNVNALLLGDSALYLCASSTGLLYGYTFGSGTRLTVV.

This rearrangement joins TRBV6-5 to TRBJ2-7; tentatively, D is TRBD1 (6 bases). The CDR3 is 15 amino acids. V dropped 3 bases and J dropped 3 bases, with 15 bases sitting between them. Germline V lookup: CDR1 MNHEY, CDR2 SVGAGI. As DNA, the CDR3 is TGTGCCAGCAGTTATTATTGGCAGGGGCTCTACGAGCAGTACTTC. This translates into CASSYYWQGLYEQYF.

This chain links TRBV12-3 or TRBV12-4 with TRBJ2-7; TRBD2 matches 7 bases. The CDR3 runs to 13 residues. The trim removed 7 bases at V and 2 bases at J, leaving 5 bases unmatched. CDR3 coding DNA: TGTGCCAGCACCCTAGGGACTACCTACGAGCAGTACTTC. Encoded protein: CASTLGTTYEQYF.

The J gene is TRBJ2-2, the V gene TRBV7-8; TRBD2 matches at 13 bases. V gave up 6 bases and J gave up 2 bases; unmatched junction bases: 9. Germline assignment: CDR1 SGHVS and CDR2 FQNEAQ. The CDR3 sequence is 18 residues long. The CDR3 sequence is CASRLAGTSGINTGELFF. The CDR3 DNA follows: TGTGCCAGCAGACTAGCCGGGACTAGCGGGATCAACACCGGGGAGCTGTTTTTT.

This clone was detected only once. This chain uses TRBV6-6 with TRBJ2-3; the D gene is possibly TRBD2 (5 bases). The CDR3 length is 16 residues. V lost 5 bases and J 5 bases, leaving 20 bases between the germline ends. Germline CDR1 and CDR2: MNHNY and SVGAGI (reference sequence). The CDR3 DNA sequence: TGTGCCAGCAGTCTATCCCGGACTGCCGGTGGAGATACGCAGTATTTT. Translated, it gives CASSLSRTAGGDTQYF.

The rearrangement uses TRBV10-2 and TRBJ1-6, with 8 bases that match TRBD1. The CDR3 contains 13 residues. J lost 8 bases, V lost 7 bases, and 4 bases had no gene match. The V gene's germline CDR1 is WSHSY and CDR2 SAAADI. The CDR3 reads CASTGGRDSPLHF. The CDR3 DNA sequence: TGCGCCAGCACAGGGGGCCGGGATTCACCCCTCCACTTT.

The chain employs TRBV2 and TRBJ2-2; 9 bases align to TRBD1. The CDR3 runs 15 residues. J gave up 4 bases and V 6 bases, and 6 bases lay outside the gene matches. CDR1 SNHLY and CDR2 FYNNEI come from the germline V gene. CDR3 amino acids: CASSPQGAGTGELFF. In nucleotides, the CDR3 is TGTGCCAGCAGCCCACAGGGGGCCGGCACCGGGGAGCTGTTTTTT.

Details on this clone: The germline gene is not matched at one end of the junction; a read error may be the cause. CDR3: CASSLAKTSGFQETQYF. CDR3 nucleotides: TGTGCCAGCAGCCTAGCGAAGACTAGCGGATTCCAAGAGACCCAGTACTTC. This chain links TRBV7-6 with TRBJ2-5; 9 bases line up with TRBD2. Germline assignment: CDR1 SGHVS and CDR2 FNYEAQ. The CDR3 sequence is 17 residues long.

This chain uses TRBV19 with TRBJ2-2; TRBD2 matches at 10 bases. Per the germline V gene, CDR1 is LNHDA and CDR2 is SQIVND (reference sequence). V shed 3 bases, J shed 5 bases, and the junction held 0 bases outside the gene matches. This CDR3 is 14 amino acids long. CDR3 bases: TGTGCCAGTAGTATTAGCGGGAGGACCGGGGAGCTGTTTTTT. This codes for CASSISGRTGELFF.

V gene TRBV5-1 combines with J gene TRBJ2-1; 13 bases map to TRBD2. Germline trimming cut 6 bases from V and 1 base from J; bases unmatched to any gene: 7. CDR3 size: 17 residues. Germline V gives CDR1 SGHRS, CDR2 YFSETQ. The CDR3 spells CASTGTSGISSYNEQFF. DNA for the CDR3: TGCGCCAGCACCGGGACTAGCGGGATCTCGTCCTACAATGAGCAGTTCTTC.

This clone was recorded only once. The chain employs TRBV27 and TRBJ2-2; D possibly corresponds to TRBD2 (6 bases). Germline V gene lookup returns CDR1 MNHEY and CDR2 SMNVEV (reference sequence). The CDR3 contains 13 residues. V lost 3 bases and J 8 bases, leaving 10 bases between the germline ends. The CDR3 nucleotides read TGTGCCAGCAGTTTTGGGGCGGGGGGGGAGCTGTTTTTT. This sequence encodes CASSFGAGGELFF.

V is TRBV2 and J is TRBJ2-5; 7 bases map to TRBD1. The V segment lost 5 bases and the J segment 2 bases; nucleotides outside the gene matches: 5. The germline CDR1 and CDR2 sequences are SNHLY and FYNNEI. This CDR3 is built from 14 residues. CDR3 DNA sequence: TGTGCCAGCAGTTCGGACAGGACTCAAGAGACCCAGTACTTC. Its translation: CASSSDRTQETQYF.

This chain uses TRBV10-2 with TRBJ2-7, with D possibly matching TRBD2 (6 bases). This CDR3 is 15 amino acids long. The germline V gene has CDR1 WSHSY and CDR2 SAAADI. Trimming cost V 2 bases and J 0 bases, with 11 bases left between them. The DNA for the CDR3 is TGCGCCAGCAGTGAGGATAGCGGAGCCTCCTACGAGCAGTACTTC. It specifies CASSEDSGASYEQYF.

The J gene is TRBJ1-4, the V gene TRBV3-1 (or the pseudogene TRBV3-2); D is possibly TRBD1 (6 bases). V shed 4 bases and J shed 8 bases, with 11 bases lying between them. This CDR3 has 13 residues. Germline CDR1 reads LGHDT; CDR2 reads YNNKEL (reference sequence). The CDR3: CASSRFTGEKLFF. The CDR3 DNA sequence: TGTGCCAGCAGCCGGTTTACAGGGGAAAAACTGTTTTTT.

The chain links TRBV28 to TRBJ1-2; D is possibly TRBD1 (6 bases). CDR1 is MDHEN and CDR2 is SYDVKM in the germline V gene. This CDR3 is built from 13 residues. The V and J ends lost 5 bases and 6 bases respectively, with 13 bases between them. The CDR3 nucleotides are TGTGCCAGCAGTCTCAGGGGATCCGATGGCTACACCTTC. Amino acid sequence: CASSLRGSDGYTF.

V gene TRBV28 combines with J gene TRBJ2-7; possibly TRBD1 for D (5 bases). The CDR3 length is 12 residues. Germline V gene lookup returns CDR1 MDHEN and CDR2 SYDVKM. The V end lost 5 bases, the J end lost 3 bases, and 8 bases lay between the germline ends. CDR3 sequence: CASSPGNYEQYF. CDR3 DNA: TGTGCCAGCAGTCCAGGGAACTACGAGCAGTACTTC.

V is TRBV5-4 and J is TRBJ1-2; D is undetermined. V lost 4 bases and J 1 base, leaving 5 bases between the germline ends. From germline, CDR1 is SGHNT and CDR2 YYREEE (reference sequence). The CDR3 extends over 12 amino acids. The chain's CDR3 is CASSPNNYGYTF. DNA for the CDR3: TGTGCCAGCAGCCCAAATAACTATGGCTACACCTTC.

The chain employs TRBV4-1 and TRBJ2-7; possible D gene TRBD2, 5 bases. The CDR3 loop spans 16 amino acids. The V end was cut by 0 bases, the J end by 2 bases, with 14 bases between. The germline V gene encodes CDR1 MGHRA and CDR2 YSYEKL. In DNA form, the CDR3 reads TGCGCCAGCAGCCAAGATCGACGGGGTCTCACCTACGAGCAGTACTTC. This codes for CASSQDRRGLTYEQYF.

This chain connects TRBV27 to TRBJ2-7; D perhaps matches TRBD1 (6 bases). The length of the CDR3 is 14 residues. Germline V CDR1 and CDR2: MNHEY, SMNVEV (reference sequence). V dropped 3 bases and J dropped 5 bases, with 14 bases sitting between them. CDR3 amino acids: CASSFLQGLDEQYF. The CDR3 bases are TGTGCCAGCAGTTTCCTACAGGGTCTCGACGAGCAGTACTTC.

The gene calls are TRBV7-9 and TRBJ1-5; 7 positions agree with TRBD1. Trimming removed 5 bases from V and 5 bases from J; junction bases left unmatched: 6. The CDR3 sequence is 14 residues long. Germline CDR1 reads SEHNR; CDR2 reads FQNEAQ (reference sequence). CDR3 amino acids: CASSDGQVYQPQHF. For the CDR3, the DNA is TGTGCCAGCAGCGACGGACAGGTCTATCAGCCCCAGCATTTT.

This clone was seen a handful of times. The rearrangement uses TRBV7-9 and TRBJ1-1; tentatively, D is TRBD1 (6 bases). The CDR3 totals 15 residues. The germline gives CDR1 SEHNR, CDR2 FQNEAQ (reference sequence). V lost 4 bases and J 4 bases, leaving 16 bases between the germline ends. The CDR3 DNA reads as TGTGCCAGCAGCTCCGTGCAGGGAGGGGGCACTGAAGCTTTCTTT. Its protein is CASSSVQGGGTEAFF.

The chain is built from TRBV30 and TRBJ2-7; 7 bases agree with TRBD1. V dropped 4 bases and J dropped 9; count of bases not matched to a gene: 6. From germline, CDR1 is GTSNPN and CDR2 SVGIG (reference sequence). The CDR3 runs to 11 residues. CDR3 loop: CAWTRDRLQYF. The CDR3 nucleotides are TGTGCCTGGACTCGGGACAGATTGCAGTACTTC.

The chain couples TRBV3-1 (or the pseudogene TRBV3-2) to TRBJ2-1, with no clear D. This CDR3 is built from 15 residues. With 0 bases removed from V and 1 base from J, the gap between germline ends came to 7 bases. The germline V gene has CDR1 LGHDT and CDR2 YNNKEL (reference sequence). The CDR3 DNA reads as TGTGCCAGCAGCCAAGACTACCAATCCTACAATGAGCAGTTCTTC. As protein: CASSQDYQSYNEQFF.